The clone carrying this T cell receptor (beta chain) was counted only a few times. What it recognizes is unknown. MiXCR, applied by TCRdb to the reads, yields one record per CDR3 protein. The sample includes about 770,000 distinct CDR3 sequences, 25% to 30% of them seen just once. The data are from a study of T cell repertoires in cytomegalovirus infection. Study in general: Selection of CMV epitopes for the study included recently identified HLA-C-restricted and well-studied HLA-B-restricted ones.

Germline V gives CDR1 MNHEY, CDR2 SMNVEV (reference sequence). V was trimmed by 7 bases and J by 0 bases, leaving 10 bases between them. CDR3 size: 14 residues. The J gene is TRBJ1-5, the V gene TRBV27; no clear D gene. The source was cultured CD8+ T cells from PBMCs, collected from culture after CMV antigen stimulation. The TCR was taken from a human donor in good health (CMV status not recorded). Some clones in this sample may be carry-over from other donors' samples. The CDR3 protein is CASKLGYSNQPQHF. CDR3 coding DNA: TGTGCCAGCAAATTGGGGTATAGCAATCAGCCCCAGCATTTT.